A single sample gave rise to the 15 T cell receptor beta chains below, sequenced in a study of post-analysis software for immune sequencing data. The antigens these receptors bind are not known. Unique molecular identifiers had been added to the TCR beta cDNA libraries. One entry per CDR3 protein, called by TCRdb with MiXCR from the PCR reads. The table has about 180,000 distinct CDR3 sequences, about 29% seen once. Study observations and caveats: A handful of TRBV segments (TRBV5-6, TRBV5-1 and TRBV20-1 among them) occurred more frequently in patients than in controls.

Sequencing was done on a sample of blood. The receptors shown here come from a girl aged 10 to 17 with multiple sclerosis.

This clonotype was counted many times. CDR3 coding DNA: TGTGCCAGCAGTCAGTATATAGCGGGCAGCTCCACAGATACGCAGTATTTT. This translates into CASSQYIAGSSTDTQYF. The J gene is TRBJ2-3, the V gene TRBV6-6, with 7 bases aligning to TRBD2. Trimming took 5 bases from V and 2 from J; bases not matched to a gene: 13. The CDR3 consists of 17 residues. Looked up from germline, CDR1 is MNHNY and CDR2 is SVGAGI (reference sequence).

The V and J genes are TRBV27 and TRBJ1-5; maybe TRBD1 (5 bases). This CDR3 spans 14 amino acids. The V gene's germline CDR1 is MNHEY and CDR2 SMNVEV (reference sequence). The V and J ends lost 4 bases and 6 bases respectively, with 13 bases between them. The CDR3 protein is CASSWTRGTQPQHF. DNA for the CDR3: TGTGCCAGCAGTTGGACCCGGGGGACTCAGCCCCAGCATTTT.

This clonotype was seen more than once but under ten times. J is TRBJ2-1 and V is TRBV19, with D tentatively TRBD2 (7 bases). Per the germline V gene, CDR1 is LNHDA and CDR2 is SQIVND (reference sequence). This CDR3 spans 17 amino acids. V dropped 3 bases and J dropped 3 bases, with 18 bases sitting between them. CDR3 loop: CASSISGGKYVYNEQFF. The CDR3 bases are TGTGCCAGTAGTATCTCGGGGGGCAAATACGTCTACAATGAGCAGTTCTTC.

The V and J genes are TRBV10-2 and TRBJ1-5; 7 bases agree with TRBD1. Germline loops: CDR1 WSHSY, CDR2 SAAADI. The CDR3 runs 18 residues. The junction had 13 bases not matched to a gene; V was cut back by 0 bases and J by 5 bases. This CDR3 is CASSESSQTGRGDQPQHF. CDR3 coding DNA: TGCGCCAGCAGTGAGTCCTCCCAGACAGGGAGGGGGGATCAGCCCCAGCATTTT.

The J gene is TRBJ1-1, the V gene TRBV5-5; D uncertain. The V gene's germline CDR1 is SGHKS and CDR2 YYEKEE (reference sequence). The CDR3 runs 15 residues. V dropped 1 base and J dropped 0 bases, with 10 bases sitting between them. The CDR3 region is CASSLIGQLNTEAFF. Written as DNA, the CDR3 is TGTGCCAGCAGCTTGATTGGGCAGTTGAACACTGAAGCTTTCTTT.

The chain is built from TRBV6-1 and TRBJ1-2, with 7 nucleotides matching TRBD1. V was clipped by 3 bases and J by 4 bases; unmatched bases: 2. The CDR3 loop spans 13 amino acids. Germline V gives CDR1 MNHNS, CDR2 SASEGT. CDR3 nucleotide sequence: TGTGCCAGCAGTGAGGGACAGACCTATGGCTACACCTTC. Translated, it gives CASSEGQTYGYTF.

This clonotype has at least ten counts. The chain carries TRBV5-1 and TRBJ2-7, with TRBD2 matching over 11 bases. CDR1 and CDR2 from the germline V gene are SGHRS and YFSETQ. The CDR3 is 19 amino acids. Unmatched junction bases numbered 20, after V lost 4 bases and J lost 5 bases. The CDR3, as DNA: TGCGCCAGCAGCCTTTACAAAACGCCCACTAGCGGGGGAAGAAACGAGCAGTACTTC. Protein: CASSLYKTPTSGGRNEQYF.

This clonotype was seen only a few times. The V call is TRBV28, the J call TRBJ2-5; the D call may be TRBD1 or TRBD2 (5 bases each). This CDR3 has 13 residues. The ends were cut back, 7 bases at V and 5 bases at J, with 14 bases in the middle. Germline values: CDR1 MDHEN, CDR2 SYDVKM. The CDR3, as DNA: TGTGCCAGCACAAACGGGGCCGGGGAGACCCAGTACTTC. This gives the protein CASTNGAGETQYF.

At least ten counts were recorded for this clonotype. The J gene is TRBJ2-1, the V gene TRBV9, with 8 bases matching TRBD2. The germline CDR1 and CDR2 sequences are SGDLS and YYNGEE. This CDR3 spans 17 amino acids. Trimming at V came to 4 bases and at J to 0 bases, leaving 9 bases not matched to a gene. CDR3 residues: CASSPRTSRSSYNEQFF. The CDR3 DNA reads as TGTGCCAGCAGCCCTCGGACTAGCCGGAGCTCCTACAATGAGCAGTTCTTC.

As concerns this clonotype: Being one base from a much bigger clone, this may be a read error. This chain connects TRBV20-1 to TRBJ1-6, with a weak D call TRBD1 (5 bases). CDR1 is DFQATT, CDR2 SNEGSKA, per germline (reference sequence). This CDR3 has 14 amino acids. The CDR3 spells CSARPGTNHSSLHF. CDR3 in DNA: TGCAGTGCCCGTCCAGGGACTAACCATTCATCCCTCCACTTT.

The V and J genes are TRBV27 and TRBJ2-7, with TRBD2 identical over 8 bases. The CDR3 extends over 14 amino acids. With V trimmed by 2 bases and J by 3 bases, 3 bases remained unmatched. Germline V CDR1 and CDR2: MNHEY, SMNVEV (reference sequence). The CDR3 nucleotides read TGTGCCAGCAGTTTAGGCGGGAGGATCTACGAGCAGTACTTC. This sequence encodes CASSLGGRIYEQYF.

The chain has TRBV10-3 and TRBJ2-1; D perhaps matches TRBD1 (6 bases). V dropped 8 bases and J dropped 0 bases, with 14 bases sitting between them. The CDR3 runs to 15 residues. Per the germline V gene, CDR1 is ENHRY and CDR2 is SYGVKD. DNA of the CDR3: TGTGCCATCGGACAGTTAACAGGCTCCTACAATGAGCAGTTCTTC. Protein product: CAIGQLTGSYNEQFF.

V gene TRBV2 combines with J gene TRBJ2-2, with TRBD2 as a possible D gene (5 bases). Trimming shortened V by 10 bases and J by 2 bases, and 14 bases separated the two germline ends. From germline, CDR1 is SNHLY and CDR2 FYNNEI. There are 14 residues in the CDR3. CDR3 in DNA: TGTGCCACCCGGGGAACCATAAACACCGGGGAGCTGTTTTTT. Translation: CATRGTINTGELFF. Complete variable domain (other parts from reference TRBV2 and TRBJ2-2): EPEVTQTPSHQVTQMGQEVILRCVPISNHLYFYWYRQILGQKVEFLVSFYNNEISEKSEIFDDQFSVERPDGSNFTLKIRSTKLEDSAMYFCATRGTINTGELFFGEGSRLTVL.

This clonotype was seen ten or more times. In DNA, the CDR3 is TGCAGCGTTCTCGAGCCCTCGACTAGCGTCTTCTTCAATGAGCAGTTCTTC. Protein: CSVLEPSTSVFFNEQFF. V gene TRBV29-1 combines with J gene TRBJ2-1; the match to TRBD2 covers 8 bases. With 5 bases clipped from V and 6 bases from J, the junction kept 18 bases outside the gene matches. CDR1 is SQVTM, CDR2 ANQGSEA, per germline. The length of the CDR3 is 17 residues.

The chain carries TRBV12-3 or TRBV12-4 and TRBJ2-1, with D possibly matching TRBD2 (6 bases). With 4 bases removed from V and 9 bases from J, the gap between germline ends came to 13 bases. This CDR3 is 13 amino acids long. The CDR3 loop reads CASSWPVTSEQFF. Here the CDR3 DNA reads TGTGCCAGCAGTTGGCCCGTGACTAGTGAGCAGTTCTTC.